This TCR beta chain comes out of a study of cytomegalovirus exposure and HLA in healthy donors (dated by TCRdb to the late 2010s). Broadly, across the study: In an earlier analysis of 550 to 750 of the donors, around 300 Gb of sequence data and 117 million unique TCR beta sequences from about 179 million T cells were reported. An early release that covered 640 HLA-typed donors contained approximately 300 gigabases of sequencing data and 65 million to 100 million unique TCR sequences. Of the 398 genotyped donors, 65% to 90% were placed in the genetic ancestry cluster associated with self-reported Caucasian donors. The study aimed to test whether cataloging public T cell receptors could reveal signatures of past pathogen exposure. The study used immunosequencing to profile the T cell repertoires of hundreds of subjects and linked those repertoires to cytomegalovirus serostatus. In addition to the first cohort of roughly 700 subjects, a separate validation cohort of approximately 130 different subjects was used. High-throughput TCR immunosequencing, statistical association of individual TCRs with disease status, and machine learning were combined to predict cytomegalovirus infection status. In a later analysis, previously published TCR beta repertoires from several hundred donors were re-analyzed and high-resolution HLA genotyping was added so that TCR occurrence patterns could be studied. In the later analysis, no new phenotypic data were used to find candidate immune exposures; instead, reliance was placed on TCR beta sequences and their occurrence across donors. To decide whether each TCR beta V gene segment behaved as functional or pseudogenic, an earlier analysis of some 540 of the donors relied on high-throughput TCR beta sequencing. Alongside the repertoire data, information on donor age, sex, ethnicity and CMV serostatus was compiled. Genome-wide SNP genotypes for about 65% of the roughly 670 donors were used in a later genetic analysis, which treated that subset as a discovery cohort. Every repertoire in the discovery cohort had been generated on one and the same sequencing platform. Class I and class II HLA loci were covered by the typing at four-digit resolution. Typing coverage varied by locus: about 629-630 donors for A, B, C, DRB1 and DQB1; under 550 for DQA1; approximately 570 for DPA1; some 470 for DPB1. Because of strong linkage in the cohort, a handful of DR-DQ haplotypes were treated as single units for association and clustering. Across about 380 genotyped donors of the cohort, an average of about 240,000 unique TCR beta nucleotide sequences per donor were sequenced, and around 20% of those sequences were non-productive.

What the work shows at the level of the full study, not this receptor alone: Over 15 rarely observed V segments, including chromosome 9 orphons, were excluded from the earlier analysis of some 590 of the donors because counts were too low. Because some donors lacked HLA typing at each locus, the association tests relied only on the typed subset. The classifier was reported to diagnose cytomegalovirus status with high specificity and sensitivity in both the original cohort and the validation cohort. The study listed approximately 150 TCR beta chains as associated with cytomegalovirus. A cluster of highly shared sequence variants was judged likely to be a technical artifact of the sequencing pipeline. V-gene and J-gene trimming of TCR beta chains was associated with a missense DCLRE1C variant in a later genetic analysis, and the association was replicated in an independent cohort. Several of the top co-occurrence clusters appeared to be linked to parvovirus B19, influenza, CMV and Epstein-Barr virus, according to a later analysis. A few of the identified cytomegalovirus-associated TCR beta chains were confirmed in vitro to be specific for cytomegalovirus antigens. Strong co-occurrence of HLA alleles, especially DR and DQ, made assigning TCR associations to individual alleles difficult. Correlated functional status among segregating V segments might reflect linkage disequilibrium, but an unknown experimental factor could not be ruled out. This cohort had only TCR beta chains sequenced, and the lack of alpha or paired-chain data limited which features could be detected. In a later analysis, HLA-associated TCR beta chains showed more clonal expansion and lower generation probabilities than non-associated chains that were equally common. A later analysis found that TCR association rates varied across HLA loci, with DRB1 alleles showing the most associated TCRs and HLA-C alleles the fewest. The presence/absence analyses assumed that sequencing depth was roughly uniform across donors, and that assumption may not be true. Some IMGT-functional V segments, including TRBV6-2 and TRBV6-3, could not be distinguished by the 87-base-pair reads and were therefore excluded. In a later analysis, most CMV-associated TCR beta chains were found to appear HLA-restricted, with HLA associations seemingly driven largely by CMV exposure. In a later genetic analysis, fewer N-insertions in productive TCRs were reported among donors in an Asian-associated ancestry cluster than the roughly 700-donor mean. Specific HLA alleles were associated with 15,000 to 20,000 TCR beta sequences at a false discovery rate of 0.05 in a later analysis. A further reported finding was that TCR beta sequences accurately predicted the HLA-A and HLA-B alleles for most subjects in the first cohort. The authors suggested that the approach could potentially be extended to other disease states and immunological phenotypes. While some public TCRs were present in many individuals, most TCR sequences turned up only very rarely across donors. Immune exposure information for the cohort was limited to CMV serostatus. In an earlier analysis of fewer than 750 of the donors, most TCR beta V segments were observed in productive rearrangements about 87% or about 30% of the time, broadly matching IMGT annotations.

Worth noting for this clone: Its recognized antigen is unknown. The record has no base qualities; no much larger clone is one base away.

The protocol used for the library was the immunoSEQ multiplex PCR assay. For the multiplex PCR, a mixture combining 60 forward primers for TCR Vbeta segments and 13 reverse primers for TCR Jbeta segments was used. Amplification of the CDR3 region of rearranged TCR beta genes was performed with a multiplex PCR assay on genomic DNA. The Illumina HiSeq System was used to sequence the amplified TCR beta libraries as 87-base-pair reads. Processing in the source paper ran as follows. In a later analysis, roughly 80 million unique TCR beta chains were counted across the 690 or so repertoires, and roughly 11 million of these chains were shared by at least two donors. A nearest-neighbor algorithm error-corrected the raw reads and collapsed the reads into unique sequences, merging closely related sequences to remove PCR and sequencing errors. Alignment of CDR3 sequences to IMGT reference sequences was used to assign V, D and J gene segments. For a sequence to be retained, at least a six-nucleotide match to both a V gene segment and a J gene segment was required. Rearrangements were called productive when the CDR3 lacked stop codons and stayed in frame with V and J; all others were non-productive. Following IMGT convention, CDR3 was defined as the stretch from the second conserved V-encoded cysteine to the conserved J-encoded phenylalanine. The earlier analysis of some 600 of the donors excluded sequences that lacked an unambiguous match to a single V gene segment. An earlier analysis of some 500 of the donors classified V segments as functional when productive rearrangements were above 56.7% and as segregating when the standard deviation between donors was above 5%. A statistical classification framework was built for diagnosing cytomegalovirus status from the catalog of TCR beta chain sequences. In a later analysis, TCR nucleotide sequences were compared against IMGT/GENE-DB human TR gene sequences so that V and J genes could be assigned. A later analysis assigned CDR3 sequences and most-parsimonious VDJ recombination scenarios with the TCRdist pipeline. In a later analysis, each TCR beta chain was defined by its CDR3 amino acid sequence together with its V-gene family, and reads lacking a unique V-gene family were excluded. As a way to deal with suspected cross-contamination and a sequencing artifact, a later analysis dropped more than 500 nucleotide sequences that were highly shared and had low generation probability. For each public chain, a later analysis derived a clonal expansion index from normalized ranks of inferred template counts within each repertoire. Generation probabilities in a later analysis came from a VDJ recombination model fitted to out-of-frame rearrangements, and those results were checked against IGoR. Hypergeometric tests were used in a later analysis to score TCR-TCR, TCR-HLA and TCR-CMV co-occurrence, with a repertoire-size bias correction applied to the TCR pairs. A later analysis estimated false discovery rates by permuting HLA or CMV assignments 20 times. In a later analysis, co-occurring TCRs were grouped using DBSCAN, and TCRdist sequence similarity was added for clustering within HLA-allele-positive subsets. Repertoires with fewer than 30,000 or more than 120,000 public chains, plus five repertoires with anomalous nucleotide sharing, were excluded from co-occurrence clustering. The clones in this table, taken by TCRdb from immuneACCESS, are in-frame only. Not every clone is retained; where verified, under half of the shortfall comes from an unresolved V gene, and the cause of the rest is unknown. That table is the source of V, J and clone size, and D and trimming were worked out from the DNA. The sample data list about 140,000 clones, and over 70% of these were observed just once. Jointly, the top ten make up approximately 1% of the sample.

The cohort was made up of approximately 670 healthy bone marrow donors. All cohort members were sampled while nominally healthy, although unrecorded immune exposures were likely present. The donor tested CMV seronegative and was one of the 352 seronegative cohort members. A peripheral blood sample was provided by each donor, and peripheral blood mononuclear cells were used for TCR beta sequencing. Genomic DNA extraction from the blood cell samples was performed with the Qiagen DNeasy Blood Extraction Kit. Ends trimmed: V by 7 bases, J by 7 bases; bases unmatched to a gene: 4. Including the terminal cysteine and phenylalanine, the CDR3 comprises 12 residues. The retained sequence is limited to the CDR3, 36 bases, with the frame set at the first base. CDR1 MNHEY and CDR2 SMNVEV are derived from the germline V gene (reference sequence).

The V and J segments used are TRBV27 and TRBJ1-5, with 7 central nucleotides matching TRBD1. Specimen: PBMCs. The receptor's source is a young man in good health and CMV-seronegative. The CDR3 protein sequence reads: CASIIGGQPQHF. The DNA reads TGTGCCAGCATTATAGGGGGCCAGCCCCAGCATTTT.